This TCR beta chain originates from a study of beta chain features in type 1 diabetes. Study background: Examination covered under 120 million sorted cells spanning all samples. Study-wide findings and caveats: The influence of HLA type on TCRB rearrangement stayed undetermined. Shortening of TCRB CDR3s, moderate but significant, appeared in all four CD4+ subsets of Type 1 diabetes patients.

TCRB transcripts that were expressed got sequenced, as all of the isolated RNA had been reverse transcribed. Method: immunoSEQ multiplex PCR; TCRdb's copy keeps in-frame clones and lacks some. The sample carries around 140,000 clones, 9% recorded once. In the case of this clone: Its antigen is unknown.

Sorted populations all exceeded 98% purity. The V and J ends lost 9 bases and 3 bases, in that order; junction bases with no gene match: 4. The CDR3 loop spans 12 amino acids. Germline V gene lookup returns CDR1 SNHLY and CDR2 FYNNEI. This TCR was recovered from a young man with type 1 diabetes. This sequence joins TRBV2 and TRBJ1-2; 7 bases match TRBD1. Sequenced material: central memory CD4+ T cells from blood. CDR3 residues: CASSQGDYGYTF. DNA of the CDR3: TGTGCCAGTTCTCAGGGGGACTATGGCTACACCTTC. Full variable domain (rest looked up from reference TRBV2 and TRBJ1-2): EPEVTQTPSHQVTQMGQEVILRCVPISNHLYFYWYRQILGQKVEFLVSFYNNEISEKSEIFDDQFSVERPDGSNFTLKIRSTKLEDSAMYFCASSQGDYGYTFGSGTRLTVV.